A single sample is the source of the 12 T cell receptor beta chains below, sequenced in a study of T-cell memory formation after mild COVID-19. TCRdb analysed the 5' RACE reads with MiXCR anew, one entry per CDR3 protein. The data show roughly 280,000 distinct CDR3 sequences, roughly 15% seen once. The sequenced sample consisted of PBMCs or a T cell subset sorted from them (not recorded which). These receptor sequences come from a man between 18 and 35 years old who had mild COVID-19 (a few samples of this study predate the infection). Cell type and time point are not known.

V and J are TRBV6-5 and TRBJ2-1, with 8 nucleotides matching TRBD1. The CDR3 has 14 residues. With V trimmed by 2 bases and J by 7 bases, 4 bases remained unmatched. Germline V gene lookup returns CDR1 MNHEY and CDR2 SVGAGI. In DNA, the CDR3 is TGTGCCAGCAGTTACCAGGGGGCGAGGAATGAGCAGTTCTTC. Translating gives CASSYQGARNEQFF.

The chain uses TRBV5-1 and TRBJ2-2, with 7 nucleotides matching TRBD1. Germline lookup yields CDR1 SGHRS and CDR2 YFSETQ. The V segment lost 1 base and the J segment 4 bases; nucleotides outside the gene matches: 7. CDR3 length: 16 amino acids. The CDR3 loop reads CASSLLTGLSTGELFF. CDR3 DNA: TGCGCCAGCAGCTTGTTGACAGGGTTAAGCACCGGGGAGCTGTTTTTT.

This chain links TRBV6-5 with TRBJ1-2; no definite D call. Germline V gene data show CDR1 as MNHEY and CDR2 as SVGAGI. The CDR3 is 13 amino acids. The V end lost 0 bases, the J end lost 8 bases, and 10 bases lay between the germline ends. CDR3 in amino acids: CASSYSEGFGYTF. In nucleotides, the CDR3 is TGTGCCAGCAGTTACTCGGAGGGTTTCGGCTACACCTTC.

This clonotype was seen a few times. This chain connects TRBV6-6 to TRBJ1-5; D is unresolved. Germline CDR1 is MNHNY and CDR2 is SVGAGI (reference sequence). This CDR3 has 14 amino acids. V shed 5 bases and J shed 3 bases, with 11 bases lying between them. CDR3 amino acids: CASSPFGDNQPQHF. The CDR3 region has the DNA TGTGCCAGCAGTCCCTTTGGTGACAATCAGCCCCAGCATTTT.

The J gene is TRBJ2-3, the V gene TRBV6-6; TRBD1 aligns across 7 bases. There are 15 residues in the CDR3. From germline, CDR1 is MNHNY and CDR2 SVGAGI (reference sequence). The V and J ends lost 5 bases and 3 bases, in that order; junction bases with no gene match: 8. The CDR3 DNA reads TGTGCCAGCAGTCTCAGGGGGTCAAGTACAGATACGCAGTATTTT. The encoded protein is CASSLRGSSTDTQYF.

This chain connects TRBV24-1 to TRBJ1-1; possibly TRBD1 for D (5 bases). Germline CDR1 is KGHDR and CDR2 is SFDVKD. This CDR3 has 14 amino acids. With 3 bases removed from V and 1 base from J, the gap between germline ends came to 8 bases. Here the CDR3 DNA reads TGTGCCACCAGTGATAACCAGGGGAACACTGAAGCTTTCTTT. This codes for CATSDNQGNTEAFF.

This clonotype has a count of ten or more. Its ends do not fully match the called genes, so a read error is possible. V and J are TRBV5-1 and TRBJ1-1, with D uncertain. The CDR3 sequence is 12 residues long. The V gene's germline CDR1 is SGHRS and CDR2 YFSETQ. The CDR3 nucleotides read TGCGCCAGCCGACTCTCGAACGCTGAAGCTTTCTTT. Translation gives CASRLSNAEAFF.

This clonotype occurred many times. The rearrangement links TRBV12-3 or TRBV12-4 to TRBJ2-1, with no clear D. The CDR3 spans 15 residues. Trimming pared 0 bases from V and 0 bases from J, leaving 6 bases between. The DNA of the CDR3 is TGTGCCAGCAGTTTAGCGGGCAACTCCTACAATGAGCAGTTCTTC. Protein: CASSLAGNSYNEQFF.

This clonotype was counted a few times. The rearrangement uses TRBV11-2 and TRBJ2-5; the match to TRBD2 covers 10 bases. The V gene end was trimmed by 5 bases and the J gene end by 1 base; junction bases not matched to a gene: 7. CDR3 length equals 16 residues. CDR1 is SGHAT, CDR2 FQNNGV, per germline. In DNA form, the CDR3 reads TGTGCCAGCAGCATGGTAGCGGGGGGCCTCCAAGAGACCCAGTACTTC. Its protein product is CASSMVAGGLQETQYF.

This clonotype has a count of ten or more. V and J are TRBV7-8 and TRBJ2-3; D is undetermined. V was shortened by 1 base and J by 2 bases, with 10 bases between the two germline ends. The CDR3 covers 15 residues. The germline gives CDR1 SGHVS, CDR2 FQNEAQ. CDR3 loop: CASSLGVGSTDTQYF. The CDR3 DNA sequence: TGTGCCAGCAGCTTAGGCGTGGGTTCCACAGATACGCAGTATTTT.

This clonotype was recorded many times. V is TRBV4-3 and J is TRBJ2-5; 7 bases agree with TRBD1. Germline V gene data show CDR1 as LGHNA and CDR2 as YSLEER. V trimming: 1 base; J trimming: 2 bases; junction bases outside the gene matches: 7. CDR3 length: 16 residues. The CDR3 nucleotides are TGCGCCAGCAGCCAAGGTGGGCGACAGGGTCAAGAGACCCAGTACTTC. It encodes CASSQGGRQGQETQYF.

This clonotype was counted many times. The CDR3 region is CSARTGGSPSDTQYF. CDR3 DNA sequence: TGCAGTGCTAGAACTGGGGGGTCCCCTAGTGATACGCAGTATTTT. The chain employs TRBV20-1 and TRBJ2-3, with D perhaps matching TRBD2 (6 bases). Trimming removed 2 bases from V and 6 bases from J, with 18 bases in between. CDR1 DFQATT and CDR2 SNEGSKA come from the germline V gene (reference sequence). The length of the CDR3 is 15 residues.